This is a list of T cell receptor beta chains from one sample in a study of blood T cell repertoires in COVID-19. Profiled with immunoSEQ multiplex PCR; TCRdb holds only in-frame clones, not every one. The sample has tens of thousands of clones, roughly 85% seen once. The sample consisted of peripheral blood. These receptors all stem from a human donor in a cohort sampled during active COVID-19. CDR3s include the opening cysteine and the closing phenylalanine or tryptophan. D genes are given only for firm matches. Expanded clones are given a class, and other clones once, few, many or no size at all.

CDR3 length: 13
V gene: TRBV10-3
J gene: TRBJ1-5
D gene: NA
clone size: NA
CDR3 DNA: TGTGCCATCAGTGACAGGGGTGACCAGCCCCAGCATTTT
CDR3 protein: CAISDRGDQPQHF

CDR3 length: 15
V gene: TRBV6-2/TRBV6-3
J gene: TRBJ1-5
D gene: NA
clone size: NA
CDR3 DNA: TGTGCCAGCAGTTCCGGGGGGCTAGGCAATCAGCCCCAGCATTTT
CDR3 protein: CASSSGGLGNQPQHF

CDR3 length: 15
V gene: TRBV5-4
J gene: TRBJ1-2
D gene: TRBD1
clone size: NA
CDR3 DNA: TGTGCCAGCAGCCCGCGAGGACAGGGTTCCACAGGCTACACCTTC
CDR3 protein: CASSPRGQGSTGYTF

CDR3 length: 15
V gene: TRBV4-3
J gene: TRBJ1-2
D gene: NA
clone size: NA
CDR3 DNA: TGCGCCAGCAGCCAAGATATTCAGGTTTACTATGGCTACACCTTC
CDR3 protein: CASSQDIQVYYGYTF

CDR3 length: 14
V gene: TRBV19
J gene: TRBJ1-5
D gene: NA
clone size: few
CDR3 DNA: TGTGCCAGTAGTATTCGACGCGGGTATCAGCCCCAGCATTTT
CDR3 protein: CASSIRRGYQPQHF

CDR3 length: 13
V gene: TRBV7-9
J gene: TRBJ1-5
D gene: NA
clone size: once
CDR3 DNA: TGTGCCAGCAGCTTAGGGACTTCTCAGCCCCAGCATTTT
CDR3 protein: CASSLGTSQPQHF

CDR3 length: 16
V gene: TRBV10-3
J gene: TRBJ1-6
D gene: NA
clone size: NA
CDR3 DNA: TGTGCCATCAGAACCTCCGGGACTGCCGATAATTCACCCCTCCACTTT
CDR3 protein: CAIRTSGTADNSPLHF

CDR3 length: 14
V gene: TRBV7-2
J gene: TRBJ1-1
D gene: NA
clone size: NA
CDR3 DNA: TGTGCCAGCAGCTTAGAACCAAGCCAGGGTTATGCTTTCTTT
CDR3 protein: CASSLEPSQGYAFF

CDR3 length: 15
V gene: TRBV9
J gene: TRBJ2-7
D gene: NA
clone size: many
CDR3 DNA: TGTGCCAGCAGCGTAGCATCTGAAGGGAGCTACGAGCAGTACTTC
CDR3 protein: CASSVASEGSYEQYF

CDR3 length: 13
V gene: TRBV7-6
J gene: TRBJ1-2
D gene: NA
clone size: few
CDR3 DNA: TGTGCCAGCAGCTTAAACAAGAACTATGGCTACACCTTC
CDR3 protein: CASSLNKNYGYTF

CDR3 length: 16
V gene: TRBV30
J gene: TRBJ2-2
D gene: TRBD1
clone size: NA
CDR3 DNA: TGTGCCGACCTCCGGGACAGGGGGTTTAAGGTCGGGGAGCTGTTTTTT
CDR3 protein: CADLRDRGFKVGELFF

CDR3 length: 15
V gene: TRBV5-6
J gene: TRBJ1-4
D gene: TRBD1
clone size: few
CDR3 DNA: TGTGCCAGCAGAATACAGGGGGCGTATAATGAAAAACTGTTTTTT
CDR3 protein: CASRIQGAYNEKLFF

CDR3 length: 17
V gene: TRBV9
J gene: TRBJ2-2
D gene: NA
clone size: NA
CDR3 DNA: TGTGCCAGCAGCGTAGTCGGGGCGGGGCCCGGCGGCGGGGAGCTGTTTTTT
CDR3 protein: CASSVVGAGPGGGELFF